This T cell receptor beta chain was identified in a study of cytomegalovirus exposure and HLA in healthy donors. The study's findings and limits: The classifier reportedly diagnosed cytomegalovirus status with high specificity and sensitivity.

The CDR3 spans 15 residues. Trimming shortened V by 0 bases and J by 6 bases, and 9 bases separated the two germline ends. The germline CDR1 and CDR2 sequences are WSHSY and SAAADI. Profiling relied on immunoSEQ multiplex PCR, and the TCRdb table lists in-frame clones only, not all of them. This repertoire shows under 150,000 clones, more than 85% found once; its top ten account for 7.5% to 9%. This clone occurred once. Its antigen is as yet unknown. The clonotype comes from a man between 18 and 35 years old in good health and CMV-seropositive. The sample taken for sequencing was PBMCs. The chain is built from TRBV10-2 and TRBJ1-6; D perhaps matches TRBD1 (5 bases). The CDR3 loop reads CASSESIRVNSPLHF. The CDR3 DNA is TGCGCCAGCAGTGAGTCGATCAGGGTTAATTCACCCCTCCACTTT.